This passage covers 14 T cell receptor beta chains from one sample sequenced in a study of T-cell memory formation after mild COVID-19. TCRdb called the 5' RACE reads again in MiXCR, with one record for every CDR3 protein. The table records a few hundred thousand distinct CDR3 sequences, over 15% of them present only once. Sequencing was carried out using PBMCs or a T cell subset sorted from them (not recorded which). Receptor source: a young man who had mild COVID-19 (a few samples of this study predate the infection). Cell type and time point are not known.

This clonotype has just a few counts. The J gene is TRBJ1-5, the V gene TRBV7-9, with TRBD1 as a possible D gene (6 bases). V lost 2 bases and J 2 bases, leaving 16 bases between the germline ends. Germline V gene data show CDR1 as SEHNR and CDR2 as FQNEAQ (reference sequence). The CDR3 extends over 17 amino acids. The CDR3 here is CASSLSRGLSGNQPQHF. In DNA, the CDR3 is TGTGCCAGCAGCTTATCGAGGGGGTTAAGCGGCAATCAGCCCCAGCATTTT.

The genes are TRBV27 and TRBJ1-1; 7 bases are shared with TRBD1. CDR1 is MNHEY and CDR2 is SMNVEV in the germline V gene (reference sequence). V shed 6 bases, J shed 3 bases, and the junction held 10 bases outside the gene matches. The CDR3 has 15 residues. Written as DNA, the CDR3 is TGTGCCAGCAGCATCTCCACAGGGGAACACACTGAAGCTTTCTTT. Its translation: CASSISTGEHTEAFF.

In its sample, this clonotype was seen a few times. The rearrangement uses TRBV7-3 and TRBJ1-5; no definite D call. Germline assignment: CDR1 SGHTA and CDR2 FQGTGA. The CDR3 contains 13 residues. Trimming took 2 bases from V and 5 from J, leaving 7 bases between them. The CDR3 DNA is TGTGCCAGCAGCTTATTCGACGATCAGCCCCAGCATTTT. Protein: CASSLFDDQPQHF.

This clonotype was observed at least ten times. The rearrangement links TRBV5-5 to TRBJ2-7, with 12 bases aligning to TRBD1. Trimming took 4 bases from V and 4 from J; bases not matched to a gene: 9. Germline CDR1 reads SGHKS; CDR2 reads YYEKEE (reference sequence). CDR3 length: 16 amino acids. The CDR3, as DNA: TGTGCCAGCAGCCGTCTACCGGGACAGGGGGCATACGAGCAGTACGTC. Amino acid sequence: CASSRLPGQGAYEQYV.

The chain employs TRBV6-1 and TRBJ1-1; D remains ambiguous. This CDR3 is 15 amino acids long. Germline V gives CDR1 MNHNS, CDR2 SASEGT. Deletions cut 7 bases from V and 0 bases from J, with 15 bases between. The CDR3 is CASTDTSFMNTEAFF. The CDR3 region has the DNA TGTGCCAGCACAGACACCTCGTTCATGAACACTGAAGCTTTCTTT.

This clonotype was observed a handful of times. The chain has TRBV13 and TRBJ1-2, with 12 bases identical to TRBD1. The V segment lost 0 bases and the J segment 6 bases; nucleotides outside the gene matches: 5. Germline values: CDR1 PRHDT, CDR2 FYEKMQ (reference sequence). The CDR3 extends over 16 amino acids. The CDR3 is CASSLGLGQGAHGYTF. The CDR3 DNA sequence: TGTGCCAGCAGCTTAGGCCTGGGACAGGGGGCCCATGGCTACACCTTC.

This clonotype was recorded only once. The CDR3, as DNA: TGCGCCAGCAGCTTGTATACAGATGGCTACACCTTC. Protein product: CASSLYTDGYTF. The chain recombines TRBV5-1 with TRBJ1-2; D gene uncertain. Germline lookup yields CDR1 SGHRS and CDR2 YFSETQ. V shed 1 base and J shed 6 bases, with 7 bases lying between them. The CDR3 is 12 amino acids.

This clonotype was seen many times. The DNA of the CDR3 is TGTGCCTGGGATGAGGGTCGGACTGAAGCTTTCTTT. Its translation is CAWDEGRTEAFF. The chain has TRBV30 and TRBJ1-1; D gene uncertain. Trimming left V 5 bases short and J 5 bases short, with 12 bases between. The CDR3 is 12 amino acids. Germline loops: CDR1 GTSNPN, CDR2 SVGIG (reference sequence).

The V gene is TRBV20-1, the J gene TRBJ2-5, with 7 positions matching TRBD2. Germline V gene sequence: CDR1 DFQATT, CDR2 SNEGSKA (reference sequence). Germline trimming cut 0 bases from V and 4 bases from J; bases unmatched to any gene: 11. The CDR3 sequence is 16 residues long. The CDR3: CSARDRGAGVLETQYF. The DNA of the CDR3 is TGCAGTGCTAGAGATCGAGGGGCGGGAGTATTAGAGACCCAGTACTTC.

This clonotype was counted only a few times. This chain links TRBV5-1 with TRBJ2-2, with 7 bases matching TRBD1. The CDR3 length is 16 residues. CDR1 is SGHRS and CDR2 is YFSETQ in the germline V gene. With 0 bases clipped from V and 6 bases from J, the junction kept 8 bases outside the gene matches. The CDR3 loop is CASSLARDSPSGELFF. CDR3 sequence (DNA): TGCGCCAGCAGCTTGGCCCGGGACAGCCCTTCCGGGGAGCTGTTTTTT.

V usage is TRBV3-1 and J usage is TRBJ1-1; unclear D gene. V lost 1 base, J lost 6 bases, and 9 bases lay in between. This CDR3 is built from 13 residues. From germline, CDR1 is LGHDT and CDR2 YNNKEL (reference sequence). CDR3 sequence: CASSQAGVPEAFF. In nucleotides, the CDR3 is TGTGCCAGCAGCCAAGCGGGTGTCCCTGAAGCTTTCTTT.

The chain couples TRBV6-6 to TRBJ1-2, with TRBD1 matching over 10 bases. This CDR3 contains 12 residues. Germline V gene lookup returns CDR1 MNHNY and CDR2 SVGAGI (reference sequence). V was clipped by 5 bases and J by 12 bases; unmatched bases: 6. CDR3 region: CASSAGTGDHTF. The CDR3 nucleotides read TGTGCCAGCAGTGCCGGGACAGGGGATCACACCTTC.

In this sample, this clonotype turned up a few times. The genes are TRBV7-3 and TRBJ2-1, with a possible D match to TRBD1 (6 bases). The germline V gene encodes CDR1 SGHTA and CDR2 FQGTGA. The CDR3 covers 13 residues. Trimming took 5 bases from V and 10 from J, leaving 15 bases between them. The CDR3 protein is CASSRHTGQEQFF. Here the CDR3 DNA reads TGTGCCAGCAGCCGACACACCGGACAGGAGCAGTTCTTC. Drawing the rest from reference TRBV7-3 and TRBJ2-1, the complete variable domain is GAGVSQTPSNKVTEKGKYVELRCDPISGHTALYWYRQSLGQGPEFLIYFQGTGAADDSGLPNDRFFAVRPEGSVSTLKIQRTERGDSAVYLCASSRHTGQEQFFGPGTRLTVL.

This clonotype was seen a handful of times. The J gene is TRBJ1-4, the V gene TRBV6-5, with 12 bases matching TRBD1. The V gene end was trimmed by 6 bases and the J gene end by 2 bases; junction bases not matched to a gene: 16. The CDR3 is 20 amino acids. CDR1 MNHEY and CDR2 SVGAGI come from the germline V gene. The DNA of the CDR3 is TGTGCCAGCAGACTTACCGGGACAGGGGGCGGAATCGGCACTAATGAAAAACTGTTTTTT. This codes for CASRLTGTGGGIGTNEKLFF.